These 18 T cell receptor beta chains share one sample of origin, sequenced in a study of shared clonotypes between healthy human individuals. Sequencing used immunoSEQ multiplex PCR; TCRdb keeps in-frame clones, though not all of them. Here the sample spans 2 million or so clones, about 95% being singletons. Sequencing was done on a sample of naive CD4+ T cells sorted from blood. Described subset: CD45RA+ positively selected. These receptors were collected from a man in his late teens or twenties in good health.

To note about this clone: The same CDR3 also results from other DNA sequences found in this sample. The chain recombines TRBV5-1 with TRBJ1-1, with TRBD1 matching over 9 bases. Per germline, CDR1 SGHRS and CDR2 YFSETQ. J lost 4 bases, V lost 4 bases, and 8 bases had no gene match. This CDR3 is built from 15 residues. CDR3 sequence: CASSLPTGGGTEAFF. Written as DNA, the CDR3 is TGCGCCAGCAGCCTCCCGACAGGGGGGGGCACTGAAGCTTTCTTT.

J is TRBJ2-3 and V is TRBV9; 7 nucleotides agree with TRBD2. Unmatched junction bases numbered 7, after V lost 3 bases and J lost 3 bases. CDR3 size: 15 residues. Germline values: CDR1 SGDLS, CDR2 YYNGEE. The CDR3 DNA reads TGTGCCAGCAGCGCAGAGTTACTAGCGACAGATACGCAGTATTTT. Translating gives CASSAELLATDTQYF. The full variable domain, rest sourced from reference TRBV9 and TRBJ2-3, is DSGVTQTPKHLITATGQRVTLRCSPRSGDLSVYWYQQSLDQGLQFLIQYYNGEERAKGNILERFSAQQFPDLHSELNLSSLELGDSALYFCASSAELLATDTQYFGPGTRLTVL.

The rearrangement uses TRBV7-9 and TRBJ2-1; weak D call: TRBD2 (6 bases). Per germline, CDR1 SEHNR and CDR2 FQNEAQ (reference sequence). The germline V and J ends were trimmed by 1 base and 5 bases, with 12 bases remaining between them. The CDR3 loop spans 15 amino acids. DNA for the CDR3: TGTGCCAGCAGCTTAGGGACTACAAGGAACAATGAGCAGTTCTTC. As protein: CASSLGTTRNNEQFF.

The chain links TRBV5-1 to TRBJ1-4; the D gene is possibly TRBD1 (6 bases). This CDR3 comprises 14 residues. Trimming cost V 0 bases and J 8 bases, with 11 bases left between them. Looked up from germline, CDR1 is SGHRS and CDR2 is YFSETQ. The CDR3 coding sequence is TGCGCCAGCAGCTTGGCTGGGGGGCGCGAAAAACTGTTTTTT. This codes for CASSLAGGREKLFF.

The chain links TRBV19 to TRBJ1-5; TRBD1 might be the D (6 bases). V shed 11 bases and J shed 0 bases, with 14 bases lying between them. This CDR3 is 14 amino acids long. Germline-derived CDR1 and CDR2 are LNHDA and SQIVND (reference sequence). Written as DNA, the CDR3 is TGTGCCGGGACACCGGACCATAGCAATCAGCCCCAGCATTTT. This gives the protein CAGTPDHSNQPQHF.

The DNA for the CDR3 is TGTGCCAGCAGTGAAGGTGGTGGGGGCGGTTCACCCCTCCACTTT. Translating gives CASSEGGGGGSPLHF. The chain joins TRBV6-1 to TRBJ1-6, with D perhaps matching TRBD1 (6 bases). This CDR3 region has 15 residues. Germline assignment: CDR1 MNHNS and CDR2 SASEGT. V was pared by 1 base and J by 9 bases, with 13 bases between.

CDR3 DNA: TGTGCCAGCAGTTCCGGACAGTTTTATAATTCACCCCTCCACTTT. Protein sequence: CASSSGQFYNSPLHF. This rearrangement joins TRBV27 to TRBJ1-6; the D gene is possibly TRBD1 (6 bases). The germline V gene encodes CDR1 MNHEY and CDR2 SMNVEV (reference sequence). CDR3 size: 15 residues. V was pared by 4 bases and J by 4 bases, with 11 bases between.

The chain combines TRBV7-8 with TRBJ1-6, with D tentatively TRBD1 (6 bases). Looked up from germline, CDR1 is SGHVS and CDR2 is FQNEAQ. This CDR3 contains 15 residues. Trimming took 1 base from V and 6 from J, leaving 10 bases between them. CDR3 region: CASSLGGQSNSPLHF. In DNA form, the CDR3 reads TGTGCCAGCAGCTTAGGGGGACAATCTAATTCACCCCTCCACTTT.

This clone was observed a single time. The chain is built from TRBV5-1 and TRBJ2-7; the D gene could be TRBD1 or TRBD2 (5 bases each). Germline V lookup: CDR1 SGHRS, CDR2 YFSETQ. The CDR3 runs to 13 residues. Trimming cost V 6 bases and J 3 bases, with 13 bases left between them. The CDR3 protein is CASNRDGNYEQYF. CDR3 nucleotides: TGCGCCAGCAACCGGGACGGCAACTACGAGCAGTACTTC.

The rearrangement links TRBV5-1 to TRBJ2-7; 13 bases line up with TRBD2. Germline lookup yields CDR1 SGHRS and CDR2 YFSETQ. The junction had 12 bases not matched to a gene; V was cut back by 0 bases and J by 12 bases. The CDR3 has 16 amino acids. The CDR3 coding sequence is TGCGCCAGCAGCTTGGATGGGACTAGCGGGACCGCGGGGCGGTACTTC. Translating it yields CASSLDGTSGTAGRYF.

The chain joins TRBV28 to TRBJ2-4; maybe TRBD1 (6 bases). This CDR3 region has 16 residues. Trimming shortened V by 6 bases and J by 1 base, and 16 bases separated the two germline ends. The germline CDR1 and CDR2 sequences are MDHEN and SYDVKM. The CDR3, as DNA: TGTGCCAGCAGCCCTAGGGGGTTATCGGCCAAAAACATTCAGTACTTC. Encoded protein: CASSPRGLSAKNIQYF.

The chain carries TRBV5-6 and TRBJ2-2; no firm D call. The CDR3 is 13 residues long. Germline CDR1 is SGHDT and CDR2 is YYEEEE. The V gene lost 1 base and the J gene lost 4 bases, with 5 bases spanning the gap. DNA for the CDR3: TGTGCCAGCAGCTTGACGGTCACCGGGGAGCTGTTTTTT. Translated: CASSLTVTGELFF.

CDR3 loop: CASNFRGALDEQYF. In nucleotides, the CDR3 is TGTGCCAGCAACTTCCGGGGGGCCTTGGACGAGCAGTACTTC. This sequence joins TRBV2 and TRBJ2-7; D possibly corresponds to TRBD2 (7 bases). Germline values: CDR1 SNHLY, CDR2 FYNNEI. Trimming shortened V by 7 bases and J by 5 bases, and 18 bases separated the two germline ends. The CDR3 has 14 residues.

The V and J genes are TRBV9 and TRBJ2-1; 11 bases agree with TRBD1. J lost 7 bases, V lost 3 bases, and 3 bases had no gene match. The germline CDR1 and CDR2 sequences are SGDLS and YYNGEE. The CDR3 length is 14 residues. CDR3 region: CASSGTGGGNEQFF. CDR3 DNA: TGTGCCAGCAGCGGGACAGGGGGCGGGAATGAGCAGTTCTTC. The full variable domain, in which reference TRBV9 and TRBJ2-1 provide the parts outside the CDR3, is DSGVTQTPKHLITATGQRVTLRCSPRSGDLSVYWYQQSLDQGLQFLIQYYNGEERAKGNILERFSAQQFPDLHSELNLSSLELGDSALYFCASSGTGGGNEQFFGPGTRLTVL.

Details on this clone: The identical CDR3 is also encoded by other nucleotide sequences in the sample. The rearrangement links TRBV5-6 to TRBJ2-4, with TRBD1 matching 8 bases. The CDR3 is made up of 15 amino acids. The V segment lost 4 bases and the J segment 0 bases; nucleotides outside the gene matches: 3. Germline CDR1 is SGHDT and CDR2 is YYEEEE. The CDR3 is CASSRRGLAKNIQYF. CDR3 sequence (DNA): TGTGCCAGCAGCCGCAGGGGGCTAGCCAAAAACATTCAGTACTTC.

The chain links TRBV7-6 to TRBJ2-7; 7 nucleotides align to TRBD1. Trimming at V came to 4 bases and at J to 0 bases, leaving 6 bases not matched to a gene. This CDR3 has 15 residues. Germline CDR1 is SGHVS and CDR2 is FNYEAQ. Written as DNA, the CDR3 is TGTGCCAGCAGCTCTCAACAGGGGCGCTCCTACGAGCAGTACTTC. Protein sequence: CASSSQQGRSYEQYF.

The chain carries TRBV5-6 and TRBJ1-3, with unresolved D. There are 14 residues in the CDR3. Deletions cut 2 bases from V and 1 base from J, with 7 bases between. Per the germline V gene, CDR1 is SGHDT and CDR2 is YYEEEE. CDR3 DNA sequence: TGTGCCAGCAGCTTTCTGGGGTCTGGAAACACCATATATTTT. This encodes CASSFLGSGNTIYF.

The sample holds many counts of this clone. The chain is built from TRBV10-3 and TRBJ1-6; a weak D match, TRBD1 (5 bases). Germline-derived CDR1 and CDR2 are ENHRY and SYGVKD. Trimming removed 7 bases from V and 8 bases from J, with 12 bases in between. The CDR3 spans 13 residues. CDR3 DNA: TGTGCCATCACAGGAGGGGCTGATTCACCCCTCCACTTT. This encodes CAITGGADSPLHF.